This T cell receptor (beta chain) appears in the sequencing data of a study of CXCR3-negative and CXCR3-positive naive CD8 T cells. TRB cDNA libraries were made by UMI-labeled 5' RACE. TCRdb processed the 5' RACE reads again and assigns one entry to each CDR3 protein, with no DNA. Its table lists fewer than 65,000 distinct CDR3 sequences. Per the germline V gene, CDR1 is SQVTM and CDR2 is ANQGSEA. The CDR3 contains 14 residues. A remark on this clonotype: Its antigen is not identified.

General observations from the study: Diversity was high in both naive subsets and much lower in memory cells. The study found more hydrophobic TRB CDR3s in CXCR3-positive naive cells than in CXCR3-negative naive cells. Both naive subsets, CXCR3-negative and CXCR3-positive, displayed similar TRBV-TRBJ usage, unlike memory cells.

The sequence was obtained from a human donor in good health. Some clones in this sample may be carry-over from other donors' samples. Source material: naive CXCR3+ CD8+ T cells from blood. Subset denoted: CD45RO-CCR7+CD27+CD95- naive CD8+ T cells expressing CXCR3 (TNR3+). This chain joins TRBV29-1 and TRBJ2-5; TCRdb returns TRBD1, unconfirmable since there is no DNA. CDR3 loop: CSVVPRGLGETQYF.